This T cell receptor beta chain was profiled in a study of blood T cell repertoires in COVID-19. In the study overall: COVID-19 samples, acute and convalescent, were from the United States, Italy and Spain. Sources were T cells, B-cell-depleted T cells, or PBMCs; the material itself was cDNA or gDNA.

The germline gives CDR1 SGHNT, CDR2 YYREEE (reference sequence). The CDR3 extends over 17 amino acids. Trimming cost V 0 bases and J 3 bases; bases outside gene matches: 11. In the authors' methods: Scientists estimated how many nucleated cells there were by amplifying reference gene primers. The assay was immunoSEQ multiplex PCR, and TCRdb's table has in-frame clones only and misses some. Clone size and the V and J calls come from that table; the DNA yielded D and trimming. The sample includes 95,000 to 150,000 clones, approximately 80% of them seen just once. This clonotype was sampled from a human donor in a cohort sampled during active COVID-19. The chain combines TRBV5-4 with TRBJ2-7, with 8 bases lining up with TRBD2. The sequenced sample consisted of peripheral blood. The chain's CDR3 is CASSLGQGLDVDYEQYF. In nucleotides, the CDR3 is TGTGCCAGCAGCTTGGGGCAGGGACTAGATGTCGACTACGAGCAGTACTTC.